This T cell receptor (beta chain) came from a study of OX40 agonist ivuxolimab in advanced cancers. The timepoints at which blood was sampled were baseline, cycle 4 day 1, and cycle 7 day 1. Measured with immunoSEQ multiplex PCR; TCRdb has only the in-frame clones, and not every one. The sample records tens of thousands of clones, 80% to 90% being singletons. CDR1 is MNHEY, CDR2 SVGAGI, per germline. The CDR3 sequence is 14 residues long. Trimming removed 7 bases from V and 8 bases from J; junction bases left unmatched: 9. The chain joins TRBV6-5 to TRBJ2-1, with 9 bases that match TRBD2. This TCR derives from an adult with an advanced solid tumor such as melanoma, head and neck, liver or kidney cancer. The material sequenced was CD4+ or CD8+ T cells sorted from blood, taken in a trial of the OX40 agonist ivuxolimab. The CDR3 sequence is CASTISGSGHEQFF. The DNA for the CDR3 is TGTGCCAGCACGATTAGCGGGAGTGGCCATGAGCAGTTCTTC.